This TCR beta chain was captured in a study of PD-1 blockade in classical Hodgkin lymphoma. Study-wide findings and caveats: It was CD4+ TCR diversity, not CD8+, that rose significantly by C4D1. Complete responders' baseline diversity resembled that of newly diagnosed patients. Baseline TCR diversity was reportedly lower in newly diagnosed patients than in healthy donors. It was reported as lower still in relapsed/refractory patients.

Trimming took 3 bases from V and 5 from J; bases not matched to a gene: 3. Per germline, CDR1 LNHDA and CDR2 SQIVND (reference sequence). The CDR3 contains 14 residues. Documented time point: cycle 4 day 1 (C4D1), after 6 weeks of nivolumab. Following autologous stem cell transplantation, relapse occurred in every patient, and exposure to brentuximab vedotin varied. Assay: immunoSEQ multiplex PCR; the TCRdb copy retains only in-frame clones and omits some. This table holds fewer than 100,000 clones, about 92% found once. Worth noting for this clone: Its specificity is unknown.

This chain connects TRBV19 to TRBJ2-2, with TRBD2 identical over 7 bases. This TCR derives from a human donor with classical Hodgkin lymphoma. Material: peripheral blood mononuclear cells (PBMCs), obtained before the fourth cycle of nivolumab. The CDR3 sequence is CASSMGAGTGELFF. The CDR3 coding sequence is TGTGCCAGTAGTATGGGAGCGGGGACCGGGGAGCTGTTTTTT. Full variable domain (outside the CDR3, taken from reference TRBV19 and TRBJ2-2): DGGITQSPKYLFRKEGQNVTLSCEQNLNHDAMYWYRQDPGQGLRLIYYSQIVNDFQKGDIAEGYSVSREKKESFPLTVTSAQKNPTAFYLCASSMGAGTGELFFGEGSRLTVL.